The present entry profiles one TCR beta chain with its context. Using immunoSEQ multiplex PCR, the repertoire was profiled, and TCRdb retains in-frame clones only, with some absent. The repertoire holds roughly 44,000 clones, with 88% as singletons. These data are taken from a study of T cell changes during pregnancy in multiple sclerosis. This CDR3 has 14 amino acids. CDR1 is SGHKS and CDR2 is YYEKEE in the germline V gene (reference sequence). V dropped 0 bases and J dropped 1 base, with 7 bases sitting between them. The clonotype comes from a female donor in good health, enrolled as a control in a pregnancy study. The sequencing here drew on CD8+ T cells from peripheral blood mononuclear cells, taken after pregnancy. V gene TRBV5-5 combines with J gene TRBJ2-5, with D hard to call. The DNA of the CDR3 is TGTGCCAGCAGCTTGGGACGGAGCCAAGAGACCCAGTACTTC. Translation: CASSLGRSQETQYF.